The entry below describes one T cell receptor (beta chain). This clone was detected only a few times. The clone's antigen remains unknown. No much larger clone exists at a distance of one base, and base qualities are not known. This sample is drawn from a study of blood T cell repertoires in COVID-19 (TCRdb year 2020). Broadly, across the study: Collaborator samples came from the United States, Italy and Spain and covered acute and convalescent phases of COVID-19. The samples were drawn from the first 160 participants of the ongoing ImmuneRACE study and from 950 to 1,500 subjects provided by 6 global collaborators. Subjects who had been exposed to COVID-19, were actively infected with it, or had recovered from it provided the deeply sampled blood TCRbeta repertoires that made up the dataset. The repertoires were released in a freely available public database meant as a resource for research on the immune response to SARS-CoV-2. HLA class I and class II types, where available, came from metadata supplied by the sample provider rather than from assay-based typing. The prospective study material was composed of cDNA or gDNA derived from T cells, B-cell-depleted T cells, or PBMCs. Nearly every sample came with metadata listing a de-identified subject ID, COVID-19 status, age in years and sex. On the study overall, not on this receptor specifically: Clinical and demographic metadata were provided uncurated, with the amount varying by source and participant.

Each collaborating institution followed its own protocols to collect whole blood in K2EDTA tubes. Collaborator samples were shipped for TCRbeta analysis as frozen whole blood, isolated PBMCs, or DNA extracted from either sample type. The V and J ends are trimmed by 2 bases and 2 bases, leaving 10 bases between them. The CDR3 holds 15 amino acids from the cysteine to the phenylalanine. Only CDR3 DNA is held: 45 bases, read in frame from base 1. In the germline V gene (reference sequence), CDR1 corresponds to SEHNR and CDR2 to FQNEAQ. The immunoSEQ Assay, a bias-controlled multiplex PCR, was used to amplify TCRbeta CDR3 regions from genomic DNA. In the original analysis: The number of nucleated cells in each sample was estimated by amplification of reference gene primers within the assay. To quantify the absolute abundance of each unique TCRbeta CDR3 rearrangement, sequence reads were collapsed and filtered. Productive Simpson clonality was computed per sample as the square root of Simpson's diversity index over productive rearrangements. The immuneACCESS repertoire file appears here via TCRdb, limited to in-frame rearrangements. These files lack a portion of the clones; in checked studies, under half of the deficit traces to unresolved V genes, and the cause of the others is not known. V, J and clone size derive from that table, while D and trimming were established from the DNA sequence. The sample table lists some 73,000 clones, about 80% of them with a count of one. 28% of the sample is in the top ten clones.

Material: peripheral blood. This receptor was identified in a human donor in a cohort sampled during active COVID-19. Recombination joined TRBV7-9 with TRBJ2-1, with TRBD2 perhaps the D gene, on 6 matching bases. CDR3 region: CASSLLPGAYNEQFF. The nucleotide sequence is TGTGCCAGCAGCTTACTCCCGGGGGCCTACAATGAGCAGTTCTTC.